Listed below are T cell receptor beta chains from one sample, sequenced in a study of T-cell reconstitution after alpha-beta-depleted transplantation in children. In TCRdb, the PCR reads were re-called with MiXCR into one record per CDR3 protein. The top ten clones hold less than 15% of a sample with 580,000 or so distinct CDR3 sequences, roughly 24% of them seen once. Sample: PBMCs, mostly from graft donor cells, taken 360 days after TCRalphabeta/CD19-depleted stem cell transplant. These receptors were collected from a boy younger than two who had a stem cell transplant for acute myeloid leukemia, so the T cells may come from the graft donor. Each CDR3 is given with its conserved first and last residue. Fields, in order: V gene, clone size, D gene, J gene, CDR3 DNA, CDR3 protein. The D gene is left open where the match is weak. Clone size is given for some rows only: seen once, a few or many times, or a class if the clone is expanded.

v_call: TRBV12-3/TRBV12-4
clone_size: many
d_call: .
j_call: TRBJ2-7
cdr3_nt: TGTGCCAGCAGTTTAAGGGAATTGCGGGAGCAGTACTTC
cdr3_aa: CASSLRELREQYF

v_call: TRBV12-3/TRBV12-4
clone_size: .
d_call: .
j_call: TRBJ2-3
cdr3_nt: TGTGCCAGCAGCCCGTTTGATACGCAGTATTTT
cdr3_aa: CASSPFDTQYF

v_call: TRBV20-1
clone_size: many
d_call: TRBD2
j_call: TRBJ2-5
cdr3_nt: TGCAGTGCTAACATAGCGGGCCGGGAGACCCAGTACTTC
cdr3_aa: CSANIAGRETQYF

v_call: TRBV20-1
clone_size: .
d_call: TRBD1
j_call: TRBJ1-2
cdr3_nt: TGCAGTGCTAGAGATCAACAGGGGGCCTATGGCTACACCTTC
cdr3_aa: CSARDQQGAYGYTF

v_call: TRBV20-1
clone_size: .
d_call: .
j_call: TRBJ2-2
cdr3_nt: TGCAGTGCTAGAGATCATGTCATTCGGAACACCGGGGAGCTGTTTTTT
cdr3_aa: CSARDHVIRNTGELFF

v_call: TRBV29-1
clone_size: .
d_call: .
j_call: TRBJ2-3
cdr3_nt: TGCAGCGTTTTACACACAGATACGCAGTATTTT
cdr3_aa: CSVLHTDTQYF

v_call: TRBV7-2
clone_size: many
d_call: .
j_call: TRBJ2-7
cdr3_nt: TGTGCCAGCAGGCTACAGGAGGGTCTAGGCGACGAGCAGTACTTC
cdr3_aa: CASRLQEGLGDEQYF

v_call: TRBV11-2
clone_size: many
d_call: TRBD2
j_call: TRBJ2-4
cdr3_nt: TGTGCCAGCAGCTTAATCTCGGTGTCCCCTAGCGGGGCCCTAGCCAAAAACATTCAGTACTTC
cdr3_aa: CASSLISVSPSGALAKNIQYF

v_call: TRBV10-2
clone_size: few
d_call: TRBD1
j_call: TRBJ2-7
cdr3_nt: TGCGCCAGCAGTCCCGGGACAGGGAACTACGAGCAGTACTTC
cdr3_aa: CASSPGTGNYEQYF

v_call: TRBV20-1
clone_size: .
d_call: .
j_call: TRBJ2-5
cdr3_nt: TGCAGTGCTAGTAGGGGCGGGGAGACCCAGTACTTC
cdr3_aa: CSASRGGETQYF